This T cell receptor (beta chain) appears in the sequencing data of a study of T cell repertoires in cytomegalovirus infection (dated by TCRdb to about 2019). In the study overall: The peptide stimulations were aimed at well-studied HLA-B-restricted epitopes as well as recently identified HLA-C-restricted CMV epitopes, whose presentation resists viral immunomodulation. The HLA type of each donor mattered for the analysis, because public TCR beta signatures pointed to carriage of CMV infection along with the matching HLA type. What the authors observed across the whole study: Cumulative frequency of public TCR beta family members discriminated carriers of CMV infection plus the relevant HLA type in this cohort and an independent roughly 330-donor cohort. The ex vivo response was dominated by HLA-C-restricted CMV-specific TCR beta clonotypes, and the single most frequent clonotype in two of eight donors was supplied by these HLA-C-restricted clonotypes.

Trimming costs V 4 bases and J 3 bases, and their ends lie 11 bases apart. The germline V gene specifies KGHDR as CDR1 and SFDVKD as CDR2. The CDR3 measures 15 amino acids from cysteine to phenylalanine. Only the CDR3 portion is preserved as DNA: 45 bases, with reading frame beginning at the first base. This specimen's treatment or condition label, interpreted: in vitro stimulation with specific CMV peptide epitopes to enrich CMV-specific T cells. The instrument given in TCRdb is Illumina HiSeq 1500. TCRdb reprocessed the public reads (quality trimming at Q25 with fastp, clone calling with MiXCR) and kept in-frame beta chains. A single entry per CDR3 protein holds the most common genes and DNA from its merged rows. The sample table contains some 500,000 distinct CDR3 sequences; only one count was recorded for around two fifths of them. Of the sample, around 50% falls within the top ten clones. This clonotype was recorded once. No antigen is known for it. No qualities accompany the bases; no much larger clone lies one base away. One read alone is a weak basis.

This receptor was identified in a human donor in good health (CMV status not recorded). Some clones in this sample may be carry-over from other donors' samples. Specimen: cultured PBMCs, collected from culture after CMV antigen stimulation. This receptor chain uses TRBV24-1 and TRBJ2-2, with no confident D gene call. The nucleotide sequence reads TGTGCCACCAGTGACGCGCGAAGGGACACCGGGGAGCTGTTTTTT. This encodes CATSDARRDTGELFF.